These 29 T cell receptor beta chains came from one sample sequenced in a study of OX40 agonist ivuxolimab in advanced cancers. Profiled with immunoSEQ multiplex PCR; TCRdb holds only in-frame clones, not every one. The data hold roughly 83,000 clones, with about 89% observed a single time. Material: CD4+ or CD8+ T cells sorted from blood, obtained in a trial of the OX40 agonist ivuxolimab. These receptors were obtained from an adult with an advanced solid tumor such as melanoma, head and neck, liver or kidney cancer.

CDR3 nucleotides: TGTGCCAGCAGCTTCCTAGCGGGAGGATCCGACGGTGAGCAGTTCTTC. Translating gives CASSFLAGGSDGEQFF. The rearrangement uses TRBV7-3 and TRBJ2-1, with 11 bases matching TRBD2. Unmatched junction bases numbered 10, after V lost 3 bases and J lost 9 bases. The germline CDR1 and CDR2 sequences are SGHTA and FQGTGA. This CDR3 contains 16 residues.

The CDR3 reads CVITGGDIEGYTF. DNA for the CDR3: TGCGTAATTACAGGGGGAGATATCGAAGGCTACACCTTC. The chain carries TRBV29-1 and TRBJ1-2, with 8 positions matching TRBD1. The germline V gene encodes CDR1 SQVTM and CDR2 ANQGSEA. This CDR3 has 13 amino acids. The whole variable domain, remainder taken from reference TRBV29-1 and TRBJ1-2, is SAVISQKPSRDICQRGTSLTIQCQVDSQVTMMFWYRQQPGQSLTLIATANQGSEATYESGFVIDKFPISRPNLTFSTLTVSNMSPEDSSIYLCVITGGDIEGYTFGSGTRLTVV.

The V gene is TRBV29-1, the J gene TRBJ2-1; TRBD2 matches at 11 bases. CDR3 length equals 12 residues. Trimming took 7 bases from V and 7 from J; bases not matched to a gene: 3. Germline V lookup: CDR1 SQVTM, CDR2 ANQGSEA. This chain's CDR3 is CSEGTSGNEQFF. DNA of the CDR3: TGCAGCGAAGGGACTAGCGGAAATGAGCAGTTCTTC.

The rearrangement joins TRBV12-5 to TRBJ1-3, with D unclear. The V gene's germline CDR1 is LGHNT and CDR2 FRNRAP. Between the trimmed V and J ends, which lost 3 bases and 0 bases, there was a span of 12 bases. This CDR3 contains 16 residues. The CDR3 reads CASGFPLPVSGNTIYF. CDR3 nucleotide sequence: TGTGCTAGTGGTTTCCCCCTGCCCGTCTCTGGAAACACCATATATTTT.

This chain uses TRBV19 with TRBJ2-3; D remains unclear. The CDR3 sequence is 15 residues long. The V end lost 6 bases, the J end lost 0 bases, and 13 bases lay between the germline ends. Germline V gives CDR1 LNHDA, CDR2 SQIVND (reference sequence). The CDR3 protein is CASSTGPPSTDTQYF. In DNA form, the CDR3 reads TGTGCCAGTAGCACGGGCCCCCCGAGCACAGATACGCAGTATTTT.

This clone was counted a few times. The V and J genes are TRBV29-1 and TRBJ1-1; D ambiguous. The CDR3 sequence is 10 residues long. V lost 5 bases and J lost 1, with 2 bases in between. Looked up from germline, CDR1 is SQVTM and CDR2 is ANQGSEA. The CDR3 loop reads CSVKNTEAFF. CDR3 DNA: TGCAGCGTTAAGAACACTGAAGCTTTCTTT.

The gene calls are TRBV7-2 and TRBJ1-5; D not resolved. The germline V gene encodes CDR1 SGHTA and CDR2 FQGNSA. Trimming took off 0 bases at V and 3 bases at J, with 15 bases between the two ends. The CDR3 contains 17 residues. DNA of the CDR3: TGTGCCAGCAGCTTAGCGCTTCCCCCCAATTCCAATCAGCCCCAGCATTTT. This codes for CASSLALPPNSNQPQHF.

V is TRBV7-8 and J is TRBJ2-1, with D maybe TRBD2 (5 bases). CDR3 length equals 14 residues. Germline V gene lookup returns CDR1 SGHVS and CDR2 FQNEAQ. V gave up 5 bases and J gave up 5 bases, with 13 bases separating them. The chain's CDR3 is CASSRRTGNNEQFF. CDR3 nucleotides: TGTGCCAGCAGCCGACGGACTGGCAACAATGAGCAGTTCTTC.

V is TRBV2 and J is TRBJ2-7, with D possibly TRBD1 on 5 matching bases. CDR3 length: 17 amino acids. With 3 bases removed from V and 4 bases from J, the gap between germline ends came to 22 bases. CDR1 and CDR2 (germline): SNHLY, FYNNEI. The CDR3 is CASSEIGRVGRWYEQYF. CDR3 bases: TGTGCCAGCAGTGAGATTGGCAGGGTGGGTAGGTGGTACGAGCAGTACTTC.

V gene TRBV29-1 combines with J gene TRBJ1-2, with D perhaps matching TRBD1 (5 bases). V lost 3 bases and J 4 bases, leaving 12 bases between the germline ends. CDR3 length equals 13 residues. The V gene's germline CDR1 is SQVTM and CDR2 ANQGSEA. CDR3 coding DNA: TGCAGCGTTGATGGGGCAGGGCTCTATGGCTACACCTTC. Translated: CSVDGAGLYGYTF.

This chain connects TRBV28 to TRBJ1-4; D not certain. The germline CDR1 and CDR2 sequences are MDHEN and SYDVKM. Trimming stripped 4 bases from V and 0 bases from J, with 3 bases between. The CDR3 sequence is 13 residues long. The CDR3 spells CASSSPTNEKLFF. The DNA of the CDR3 is TGTGCCAGCAGTTCTCCAACTAATGAAAAACTGTTTTTT.

V is TRBV5-1 and J is TRBJ2-1; 8 bases are a match to TRBD2. The CDR3 is made up of 17 amino acids. Germline CDR1 is SGHRS and CDR2 is YFSETQ. The junction had 9 bases not matched to a gene; V was cut back by 1 base and J by 3 bases. CDR3 in amino acids: CASSLYKRGSFYNEQFF. In DNA form, the CDR3 reads TGCGCCAGCAGCTTGTACAAGCGGGGGAGTTTCTACAATGAGCAGTTCTTC.

The rearrangement uses TRBV6-6 and TRBJ2-7, with 11 bases matching TRBD2. The CDR3 has 15 residues. The germline V gene has CDR1 MNHNY and CDR2 SVGAGI (reference sequence). The ends lost 2 bases at V and 6 bases at J; junction bases unmatched: 6. The CDR3 sequence: CASSYRRLAGPEQYV. DNA for the CDR3: TGTGCCAGCAGTTACCGCAGACTAGCGGGACCCGAGCAGTACGTC.

The chain combines TRBV6-5 with TRBJ2-1, with D maybe TRBD2 (6 bases). The CDR3 has 16 amino acids. Germline CDR1 and CDR2: MNHEY and SVGAGI. V was shortened by 0 bases and J by 8 bases, with 17 bases between the two germline ends. DNA for the CDR3: TGTGCCAGCAGTTACTCTCATGGGGAGGCTGGGTATGAGCAGTTCTTC. Its protein product is CASSYSHGEAGYEQFF.

The chain has TRBV6-1 and TRBJ1-2; TRBD1 matches 9 bases. The CDR3 length is 14 residues. J lost 3 bases, V lost 10 bases, and 9 bases had no gene match. Germline V gene data show CDR1 as MNHNS and CDR2 as SASEGT. The CDR3 loop is CATHRGRQDYGYTF. The DNA of the CDR3 is TGTGCCACCCACAGGGGGCGCCAGGACTATGGCTACACCTTC.

The chain employs TRBV5-4 and TRBJ1-2; the D is unclear. CDR3 length equals 11 residues. Germline lookup yields CDR1 SGHNT and CDR2 YYREEE (reference sequence). V was cut by 3 bases and J by 8 bases, with 8 bases left in between. CDR3 bases: TGTGCCAGCAGCTCAATAGGAGGCTACACCTTC. Protein product: CASSSIGGYTF.

The chain carries TRBV15 and TRBJ2-7, with D tentatively TRBD1 or TRBD2 (5 bases each). Deletions cut 0 bases from V and 6 bases from J, with 15 bases between. This CDR3 spans 15 amino acids. CDR1 is LNHNV, CDR2 YYDKDF, per germline (reference sequence). The CDR3 is CATSRDMGTVAEQYF. The CDR3 DNA sequence: TGTGCCACCAGCAGAGATATGGGGACCGTGGCCGAGCAGTACTTC.

The chain carries TRBV30 and TRBJ1-5; D gene ambiguous. Germline values: CDR1 GTSNPN, CDR2 SVGIG (reference sequence). Trimming pared 0 bases from V and 4 bases from J, leaving 7 bases between. The CDR3 is 13 residues long. This CDR3 reads CAWSVSPNQPQHF. DNA of the CDR3: TGTGCCTGGAGTGTAAGTCCGAATCAGCCCCAGCATTTT.

The gene calls are TRBV5-1 and TRBJ1-2; D perhaps matches TRBD1 (6 bases). Trimming stripped 0 bases from V and 8 bases from J, with 11 bases between. Looked up from germline, CDR1 is SGHRS and CDR2 is YFSETQ. This CDR3 region has 13 residues. CDR3 protein: CASSLEGGQGYTF. The CDR3 DNA reads TGCGCCAGCAGCTTGGAAGGGGGGCAGGGCTACACCTTC.

V gene TRBV28 combines with J gene TRBJ1-5; D ambiguous. In germline, CDR1 is MDHEN, CDR2 SYDVKM. The CDR3 consists of 19 residues. V was pared by 5 bases and J by 5 bases, with 28 bases between. In nucleotides, the CDR3 is TGTGCCAGCAGTCTCCCAACAATACTACGGCCTACTTGGGATCAGCCCCAGCATTTT. Protein sequence: CASSLPTILRPTWDQPQHF.

This chain links TRBV4-3 with TRBJ1-2; a possible D gene is TRBD1 (5 bases). V lost 4 bases and J 3 bases, leaving 21 bases between the germline ends. Germline V gene lookup returns CDR1 LGHNA and CDR2 YSLEER. The CDR3 contains 17 residues. The CDR3 loop reads CASSLNRDGGWDYGYTF. DNA for the CDR3: TGCGCCAGCAGCCTGAACCGGGACGGTGGATGGGACTATGGCTACACCTTC.

J is TRBJ2-1 and V is TRBV10-3; D uncertain. Trimming stripped 1 base from V and 9 bases from J, with 7 bases between. The CDR3 spans 12 residues. The V gene's germline CDR1 is ENHRY and CDR2 SYGVKD. The DNA for the CDR3 is TGTGCCATCAGTGAGTTGGCAGGTGAGCAGTTCTTC. This translates into CAISELAGEQFF.

The chain couples TRBV7-9 to TRBJ2-1; the D is unclear. Trimming stripped 10 bases from V and 8 bases from J, with 6 bases between. CDR1 SEHNR and CDR2 FQNEAQ come from the germline V gene (reference sequence). CDR3 length: 9 residues. The CDR3 nucleotides read TGTGCCACCGGTCATGAGCAGTTCTTC. Translation: CATGHEQFF.

This chain joins TRBV11-2 and TRBJ2-3; D remains unclear. Germline V CDR1 and CDR2: SGHAT, FQNNGV. V lost 1 base to trimming and J lost 6 bases, with 14 bases between them. The CDR3 covers 15 residues. This CDR3 reads CASSLGVLPPDTQYF. The CDR3, as DNA: TGTGCCAGCAGCTTAGGGGTCTTGCCGCCGGATACGCAGTATTTT.

The chain has TRBV19 and TRBJ2-3, with 8 nucleotides matching TRBD1. V lost 2 bases and J lost 5; bases outside the gene matches: 12. This CDR3 has 17 amino acids. Germline CDR1 and CDR2: LNHDA and SQIVND (reference sequence). The chain's CDR3 is CASSILGTGVSGDTQYF. CDR3 bases: TGTGCCAGTAGTATACTTGGGACAGGCGTCTCCGGAGATACGCAGTATTTT. Combining the CDR3 with reference TRBV19 and TRBJ2-3 gives the whole variable domain DGGITQSPKYLFRKEGQNVTLSCEQNLNHDAMYWYRQDPGQGLRLIYYSQIVNDFQKGDIAEGYSVSREKKESFPLTVTSAQKNPTAFYLCASSILGTGVSGDTQYFGPGTRLTVL.

In nucleotides, the CDR3 is TGCGCCAGCAGCCAATTTTCAGGGTCCAATCAGCCCCAGCATTTT. Amino acid sequence: CASSQFSGSNQPQHF. The gene calls are TRBV4-3 and TRBJ1-5, with D possibly matching TRBD1 (5 bases). Trimming pared 2 bases from V and 3 bases from J, leaving 11 bases between. This CDR3 is built from 15 residues. CDR1 LGHNA and CDR2 YSLEER come from the germline V gene.

This clone was seen a handful of times. The chain carries TRBV9 and TRBJ2-1, with 7 bases aligning to TRBD2. The CDR3 runs 15 residues. Trimming removed 3 bases from V and 4 bases from J; junction bases left unmatched: 7. From germline, CDR1 is SGDLS and CDR2 YYNGEE. The CDR3: CASSGSSGTYNEQFF. DNA for the CDR3: TGTGCCAGCAGCGGTTCTAGCGGAACTTACAATGAGCAGTTCTTC.

The chain has TRBV5-1 and TRBJ2-2; D is uncertain. Germline V gene lookup returns CDR1 SGHRS and CDR2 YFSETQ. The CDR3 is 12 residues long. The V and J ends lost 1 base and 6 bases respectively, with 4 bases between them. The CDR3 loop reads CASSLSAGELFF. The DNA for the CDR3 is TGCGCCAGCAGCTTGTCCGCCGGGGAGCTGTTTTTT. Variable domain in full (rest from reference TRBV5-1 and TRBJ2-2): KAGVTQTPRYLIKTRGQQVTLSCSPISGHRSVSWYQQTPGQGLQFLFEYFSETQRNKGNFPGRFSGRQFSNSRSEMNVSTLELGDSALYLCASSLSAGELFFGEGSRLTVL.

The J gene is TRBJ2-2, the V gene TRBV7-9, with D uncertain. The germline V gene encodes CDR1 SEHNR and CDR2 FQNEAQ (reference sequence). The CDR3 runs 16 residues. V lost 2 bases and J 3 bases, leaving 13 bases between the germline ends. CDR3 amino acids: CASSLSPHRDTGELFF. DNA of the CDR3: TGTGCCAGCAGCTTAAGTCCCCATAGAGACACCGGGGAGCTGTTTTTT.